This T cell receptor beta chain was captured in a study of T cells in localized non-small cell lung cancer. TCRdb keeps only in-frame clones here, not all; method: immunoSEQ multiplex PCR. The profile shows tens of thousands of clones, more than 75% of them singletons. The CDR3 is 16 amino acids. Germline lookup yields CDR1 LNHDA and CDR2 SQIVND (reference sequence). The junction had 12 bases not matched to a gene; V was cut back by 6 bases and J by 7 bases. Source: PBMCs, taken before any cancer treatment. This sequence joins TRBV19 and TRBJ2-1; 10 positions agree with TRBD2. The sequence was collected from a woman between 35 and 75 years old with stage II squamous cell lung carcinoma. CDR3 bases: TGTGCCAGTAGGACCCCGCTAGCGGGAGTCGGTAATGAGCAGTTCTTC. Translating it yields CASRTPLAGVGNEQFF.